These 24 T cell receptor beta chains were sequenced from one sample in a study of blood T cell repertoires in COVID-19. Libraries were prepared by immunoSEQ multiplex PCR; TCRdb keeps only in-frame clonotypes and omits some of them. The data hold around 84,000 clones, with about 68% observed a single time. The specimen sequenced was peripheral blood. The receptor source for this set is a man in his fifties or sixties with active or convalescent COVID-19.

This clone appeared a few times. The rearrangement joins TRBV7-9 to TRBJ2-1, with 7 bases identical to TRBD2. CDR3 length: 17 amino acids. Trimming took 1 base from V and 7 from J; bases not matched to a gene: 13. Germline V gene data show CDR1 as SEHNR and CDR2 as FQNEAQ (reference sequence). As DNA, the CDR3 is TGTGCCAGCAGCTTAGAAGGCCCAGCGGGGCCGGGGAATGAGCAGTTCTTC. Translating gives CASSLEGPAGPGNEQFF.

The chain uses TRBV18 and TRBJ2-1; D gene unclear. Germline CDR1 and CDR2: KGHSH and LQKENI. The CDR3 has 13 residues. V was cut by 3 bases and J by 11 bases, with 14 bases left in between. The CDR3 DNA sequence: TGTGCCAGCTCACCCCCACCCCCGGAGAAGCAGTTCTTC. Its translation is CASSPPPPEKQFF.

The V and J genes are TRBV19 and TRBJ1-1; D unresolved. This CDR3 has 15 amino acids. The V and J ends lost 3 bases and 4 bases respectively, with 15 bases between them. Germline assignment: CDR1 LNHDA and CDR2 SQIVND (reference sequence). The CDR3 region is CASSMGFIRGTEAFF. For the CDR3, the DNA is TGTGCCAGTAGTATGGGTTTTATAAGAGGCACTGAAGCTTTCTTT.

CDR3: CASSQEQGSYNSPLHF. DNA of the CDR3: TGCGCCAGCAGCCAAGAGCAGGGATCCTATAATTCACCCCTCCACTTT. The chain recombines TRBV4-1 with TRBJ1-6, with D maybe TRBD1 (5 bases). The CDR3 consists of 16 residues. In germline, CDR1 is MGHRA, CDR2 YSYEKL. V was pared by 0 bases and J by 1 base, with 7 bases between.

The CDR3 is CASSSHPRETQYF. The CDR3 DNA is TGTGCCAGCAGTTCTCACCCCAGGGAGACCCAGTACTTC. The V gene is TRBV6-5, the J gene TRBJ2-5; D ambiguous. CDR3 size: 13 residues. The V gene lost 4 bases and the J gene lost 5 bases, with 11 bases spanning the gap. The germline CDR1 and CDR2 sequences are MNHEY and SVGAGI.

The chain is built from TRBV7-3 and TRBJ1-1, with 7 bases aligning to TRBD1. The length of the CDR3 is 12 residues. V dropped 4 bases and J dropped 8; count of bases not matched to a gene: 4. The germline CDR1 and CDR2 sequences are SGHTA and FQGTGA. The CDR3 region has the DNA TGTGCCAGCAGCTCCCCGGGACAGGAAGCTTTCTTT. This sequence encodes CASSSPGQEAFF.

Only one count was recorded for this clone. The rearrangement joins TRBV5-6 to TRBJ1-1, with a possible D match to TRBD1 (6 bases). This CDR3 has 14 residues. V was cut by 0 bases and J by 3 bases, with 9 bases left in between. The V gene's germline CDR1 is SGHDT and CDR2 YYEEEE. The CDR3: CASSLGGQYTEAFF. DNA for the CDR3: TGTGCCAGCAGCTTGGGCGGACAGTACACTGAAGCTTTCTTT.

This sequence joins TRBV19 and TRBJ1-5; no definite D call. This CDR3 region has 13 residues. CDR1 and CDR2 (germline): LNHDA, SQIVND (reference sequence). V lost 5 bases and J lost 0, with 5 bases in between. The CDR3 DNA reads as TGTGCCAGTAGTGTCATTAGCAATCAGCCCCAGCATTTT. Its protein product is CASSVISNQPQHF.

The chain links TRBV30 to TRBJ1-2, with TRBD1 matching 8 bases. V trimming: 2 bases; J trimming: 4 bases; junction bases outside the gene matches: 3. CDR1 and CDR2 from the germline V gene are GTSNPN and SVGIG (reference sequence). CDR3 length: 13 amino acids. This CDR3 is CAWSRTGPYGYTF. The CDR3 region has the DNA TGTGCCTGGAGTCGGACAGGGCCCTATGGCTACACCTTC.

The chain employs TRBV30 and TRBJ2-1; possibly TRBD2 for D (6 bases). Looked up from germline, CDR1 is GTSNPN and CDR2 is SVGIG (reference sequence). Trimming took 4 bases from V and 8 from J, leaving 15 bases between them. The CDR3 has 13 amino acids. In DNA, the CDR3 is TGTGCCTGGAAGCGGGCCCGACGCGATGAGCAGTTCTTC. It translates to CAWKRARRDEQFF. The entire variable domain, with the rest obtained from reference TRBV30 and TRBJ2-1, is as follows: SQTIHQWPATLVQPVGSPLSLECTVEGTSNPNLYWYRQAAGRGLQLLFYSVGIGQISSEVPQNLSASRPQDRQFILSSKKLLLSDSGFYLCAWKRARRDEQFFGPGTRLTVL.

This clone was counted a few times. The chain has TRBV7-3 and TRBJ2-3; the match to TRBD2 covers 10 bases. The V and J ends lost 2 bases and 3 bases, in that order; junction bases with no gene match: 2. Germline V lookup: CDR1 SGHTA, CDR2 FQGTGA. The CDR3 is 15 residues long. This CDR3 is CASSLLAGDTDTQYF. CDR3 DNA: TGTGCCAGCAGCTTACTAGCGGGGGATACAGATACGCAGTATTTT. The full variable domain, with the rest looked up from reference TRBV7-3 and TRBJ2-3, is GAGVSQTPSNKVTEKGKYVELRCDPISGHTALYWYRQSLGQGPEFLIYFQGTGAADDSGLPNDRFFAVRPEGSVSTLKIQRTERGDSAVYLCASSLLAGDTDTQYFGPGTRLTVL.

The sample holds one count of this clone. This rearrangement joins TRBV30 to TRBJ2-2; D perhaps matches TRBD1 (5 bases). The CDR3 length is 14 residues. Germline CDR1 is GTSNPN and CDR2 is SVGIG (reference sequence). Trimming took off 3 bases at V and 5 bases at J, with 13 bases between the two ends. The CDR3 reads CAWRAGLGTGELFF. The DNA of the CDR3 is TGTGCCTGGAGGGCAGGGTTAGGGACCGGGGAGCTGTTTTTT.

The rearrangement joins TRBV7-9 to TRBJ2-5; the match to TRBD1 covers 7 bases. The J segment lost 4 bases and the V segment lost 5 bases, leaving 4 bases of the junction unmatched. Germline CDR1 is SEHNR and CDR2 is FQNEAQ (reference sequence). The CDR3 is made up of 13 amino acids. CDR3 DNA sequence: TGTGCCAGCAGCACCACAGGGGCAGAGACCCAGTACTTC. Translation: CASSTTGAETQYF.

The chain links TRBV7-3 to TRBJ2-3, with D possibly matching TRBD1 (6 bases). Trimming pared 2 bases from V and 4 bases from J, leaving 16 bases between. The CDR3 totals 16 residues. The germline V gene has CDR1 SGHTA and CDR2 FQGTGA. This CDR3 is CASSLGKTPGADTQYF. In nucleotides, the CDR3 is TGTGCCAGCAGCTTAGGAAAGACCCCAGGGGCAGATACGCAGTATTTT.

This clone was found a few times. Written as DNA, the CDR3 is TGTGCCAGCAGCCAAGATTCTAGCTCCGGGAATGAGCAGTTCTTC. As protein: CASSQDSSSGNEQFF. This sequence joins TRBV3-1 (or the pseudogene TRBV3-2) and TRBJ2-1; tentative D call: TRBD2 (5 bases). The CDR3 spans 15 residues. V lost 0 bases, J lost 7 bases, and 13 bases lay in between. Looked up from germline, CDR1 is LGHDT and CDR2 is YNNKEL (reference sequence).

This clone has only a few counts. The genes are TRBV3-1 (or the pseudogene TRBV3-2) and TRBJ1-2; unclear D gene. V was trimmed by 3 bases and J by 6 bases, leaving 11 bases between them. Germline values: CDR1 LGHDT, CDR2 YNNKEL (reference sequence). This CDR3 is 13 amino acids long. CDR3 amino acids: CASSQMELDGYTF. CDR3 nucleotides: TGTGCCAGCAGCCAGATGGAGCTGGATGGCTACACCTTC.

V gene TRBV2 combines with J gene TRBJ2-7; D uncertain. This CDR3 is 12 amino acids long. Between the trimmed V and J ends, which lost 2 bases and 3 bases, there was a span of 5 bases. Germline assignment: CDR1 SNHLY and CDR2 FYNNEI. The CDR3 protein is CASSESGYEQYF. In DNA, the CDR3 is TGTGCCAGCAGTGAATCCGGCTACGAGCAGTACTTC.

The chain combines TRBV5-1 with TRBJ2-3; a possible D gene is TRBD1 (6 bases). CDR1 is SGHRS, CDR2 YFSETQ, per germline. The CDR3 loop spans 13 amino acids. Trimming shortened V by 2 bases and J by 6 bases, and 10 bases separated the two germline ends. For the CDR3, the DNA is TGCGCCAGCAGCTTTAAGAGGGGGGATACGCAGTATTTT. It translates to CASSFKRGDTQYF.

The chain recombines TRBV10-3 with TRBJ1-5; 8 bases fit TRBD1. V gave up 10 bases and J gave up 0 bases; unmatched junction bases: 5. Germline CDR1 and CDR2: ENHRY and SYGVKD. CDR3 length: 14 residues. CDR3 region: CATTGGDSNQPQHF. As DNA, the CDR3 is TGTGCCACCACAGGGGGTGATAGCAATCAGCCCCAGCATTTT.

The rearrangement uses TRBV5-6 and TRBJ2-7, with D perhaps TRBD2 (5 bases). CDR1 is SGHDT and CDR2 is YYEEEE in the germline V gene. The V and J ends lost 3 bases and 10 bases respectively, with 20 bases between them. The CDR3 has 14 amino acids. CDR3 DNA sequence: TGTGCCAGCAGCTCTAGCCGGACCTTCCTGATCCAGTACTTC. Translation gives CASSSSRTFLIQYF.

V and J are TRBV7-9 and TRBJ1-1; the match to TRBD1 covers 9 bases. The CDR3 loop spans 14 amino acids. Germline V CDR1 and CDR2: SEHNR, FQNEAQ (reference sequence). V was pared by 2 bases and J by 8 bases, with 6 bases of the junction left unmatched. The CDR3 sequence is CASSLLQGAGEAFF. CDR3 DNA sequence: TGTGCCAGCAGCTTATTACAGGGGGCCGGCGAAGCTTTCTTT.

This chain connects TRBV28 to TRBJ2-7, with 7 nucleotides matching TRBD1. CDR1 and CDR2 from the germline V gene are MDHEN and SYDVKM. The junction had 3 bases not matched to a gene; V was cut back by 4 bases and J by 3 bases. CDR3 length: 13 amino acids. The CDR3 loop reads CASSSGQVYEQYF. The CDR3 DNA reads as TGTGCCAGCAGTTCCGGACAGGTCTACGAGCAGTACTTC.

The gene calls are TRBV9 and TRBJ1-4; possibly TRBD1 for D (6 bases). The CDR3 runs to 14 residues. From germline, CDR1 is SGDLS and CDR2 YYNGEE. Between the trimmed V and J ends, which lost 0 bases and 7 bases, there was a span of 10 bases. The CDR3 nucleotides are TGTGCCAGCAGCGTAGGACAGGCGCCTGAAAAACTGTTTTTT. As protein: CASSVGQAPEKLFF.

The chain couples TRBV30 to TRBJ1-5; 10 bases match TRBD1. Germline loops: CDR1 GTSNPN, CDR2 SVGIG (reference sequence). The CDR3 sequence is 16 residues long. V was clipped by 0 bases and J by 7 bases; unmatched bases: 9. Here the CDR3 DNA reads TGTGCCTGGAGTGTACCCGGGACAGGGGTGAGGCAGCCCCAGCATTTT. It translates to CAWSVPGTGVRQPQHF.